Sequencing of this T cell receptor (beta chain) was carried out in a study of blood T cell repertoires in COVID-19. The CDR3 consists of 13 residues. Looked up from germline, CDR1 is MDHEN and CDR2 is SYDVKM. The V and J ends lost 7 bases and 3 bases respectively, with 12 bases between them. Sequenced by immunoSEQ multiplex PCR; TCRdb stores in-frame clones only, minus some. Counted here are 400,000 to 500,000 clones, about 88% occurring once; the ten biggest clones make up 1.4%. The origin of this receptor is a woman aged 18-29 years who had been exposed to COVID-19. The rearrangement joins TRBV28 to TRBJ1-1; D remains ambiguous. Sequenced: PBMCs or T cells enriched from blood (not recorded which). The CDR3 DNA reads as TGTGCCAGCAACCGGAGGGCGTACACTGAAGCTTTCTTT. Residues: CASNRRAYTEAFF.